These T cell receptor beta chains were read from a single sample in a study of identical twins. TCRdb fed the 5' RACE reads into MiXCR, producing one record per CDR3 protein. The sample includes some 500,000 distinct CDR3 sequences, 14% seen only once; the top ten take approximately 0.98%. These data were also reused for a study on yellow fever vaccine responses in identical twins.

Material: CD4+ T cells sorted from blood. These TCRs come from a woman aged 18-29 years in good health. CDR3s include the opening cysteine and the closing phenylalanine or tryptophan. D genes are given only for firm matches. Some rows mark clone size as missing; the rest say once, few, many or name a class of expanded clone.

size: few; D: -; V: TRBV11-2; J: TRBJ2-7; DNA: TGTGCCAGCAGCTTAGATAACATCGGGGAGCAGTACTTC; CDR3: CASSLDNIGEQYF
size: few; D: TRBD2; V: TRBV11-1; J: TRBJ2-1; DNA: TGTGCCAGCAGCTCCGGGGCTCCGGGACTAGCGGCCTACAATGAGCAGTTCTTC; CDR3: CASSSGAPGLAAYNEQFF
size: few; D: TRBD1; V: TRBV7-3; J: TRBJ2-1; DNA: TGTGCCAGCAGCCTAACCCGGGACAGGGGGAGGAATGAGCAGTTCTTC; CDR3: CASSLTRDRGRNEQFF
size: -; D: -; V: TRBV5-1; J: TRBJ2-7; DNA: TGCGCCAGCAAACTGGGAGAGGGGCTCATCTACGAGCAGTACTTC; CDR3: CASKLGEGLIYEQYF
size: -; D: TRBD1; V: TRBV12-3/TRBV12-4; J: TRBJ1-4; DNA: TGTGCCAGCAGTTTGGGGGACAGGGCGTATGAAAAACTGTTTTTT; CDR3: CASSLGDRAYEKLFF
size: few; D: TRBD2; V: TRBV9; J: TRBJ2-5; DNA: TGTGCCAGCAGCGTAGGGACTAGCGGGGTGAGAGGTATGGAGACCCAGTACTTC; CDR3: CASSVGTSGVRGMETQYF
size: many; D: -; V: TRBV5-1; J: TRBJ2-1; DNA: TGCGCCAGCACGGACGTACCGGGACTCTACAATGAGCAGTTCTTC; CDR3: CASTDVPGLYNEQFF
size: few; D: -; V: TRBV21-1; J: TRBJ2-7; DNA: TGTGCCAGCAGCACAAAAGGCGGCCGGTACTACGAGCAGTACTTC; CDR3: CASSTKGGRYYEQYF
size: few; D: -; V: TRBV12-3/TRBV12-4; J: TRBJ2-7; DNA: TGTGCCAGCGGGGAAGGCGGACGGAGGAGCTCCTACGAGCAGTACTTC; CDR3: CASGEGGRRSSYEQYF
size: many; D: -; V: TRBV6-1; J: TRBJ2-1; DNA: TGTGCCAGCAGGGACCCGGGACGGGGTTTAGATGAGCAGTTCTTC; CDR3: CASRDPGRGLDEQFF
size: few; D: TRBD1; V: TRBV9; J: TRBJ2-2; DNA: TGTGCCAGCAGAGCCGACAGGGTAGGCCCCGGGGAGCTGTTTTTT; CDR3: CASRADRVGPGELFF
size: -; D: TRBD1; V: TRBV29-1; J: TRBJ2-1; DNA: TGCAGCATGCCGGGACAGTCATACAATGAGCAGTTCTTC; CDR3: CSMPGQSYNEQFF
size: many; D: -; V: TRBV5-4; J: TRBJ2-3; DNA: TGTGCCAGCAGCGTCGGGCGAGGGGTTACGCAGTATTTT; CDR3: CASSVGRGVTQYF
size: many; D: TRBD2; V: TRBV10-3; J: TRBJ2-1; DNA: TGTGCCATCAAGGGATCGGGGGGGCTCAATGAGCAGTTCTTC; CDR3: CAIKGSGGLNEQFF
size: -; D: -; V: TRBV20-1; J: TRBJ2-1; DNA: TGCAGTGCTAGAGTGAGAGGCGGGATCTACAATGAGCAGTTCTTC; CDR3: CSARVRGGIYNEQFF
size: many; D: TRBD2; V: TRBV6-1; J: TRBJ2-7; DNA: TGTGCCAGCGGCGAAAAGCGGGAGGTCCACTACGAGCAGTACTTC; CDR3: CASGEKREVHYEQYF
size: -; D: TRBD2; V: TRBV6-5; J: TRBJ2-1; DNA: TGTGCCAGCAGTAACCTAGCGGGGGGGAATGAGCAGTTCTTC; CDR3: CASSNLAGGNEQFF
size: few; D: -; V: TRBV7-2; J: TRBJ2-3; DNA: TGTGCCAGCAGCTTAGTCTCGGGAGATACGCAGTATTTT; CDR3: CASSLVSGDTQYF
size: few; D: -; V: TRBV7-9; J: TRBJ2-4; DNA: TGTGCCAGCAGCTTAGCGGTTCAGGCCTACATTCAGTACTTC; CDR3: CASSLAVQAYIQYF
size: few; D: -; V: TRBV4-1; J: TRBJ2-7; DNA: TGCGCCAGCAGCCAAGATGATTGGGCTACCTACGAGCAGTACTTC; CDR3: CASSQDDWATYEQYF
size: -; D: TRBD2; V: TRBV20-1; J: TRBJ2-1; DNA: TGCAGTGCTACCCTTAGCGGGAGTTGGTATGAGCAGTTCTTC; CDR3: CSATLSGSWYEQFF
size: -; D: -; V: TRBV4-2; J: TRBJ1-3; DNA: TGTGCCAGCAGCCCCGAGACAGCCGGGGACACCATATATTTT; CDR3: CASSPETAGDTIYF
size: -; D: -; V: TRBV30; J: TRBJ2-3; DNA: TGTGCCTGGAGTCGTGTAAATACGCAGTATTTT; CDR3: CAWSRVNTQYF
size: many; D: -; V: TRBV5-1; J: TRBJ2-2; DNA: TGCGCCAGCAGCTTGGGAGCAGCGAACACCGGGGAGCTGTTTTTT; CDR3: CASSLGAANTGELFF